Listed here are 30 T cell receptor beta chains from one sample, sequenced in a study of Graves' ophthalmopathy and Graves' hyperthyroidism. The authors amplified TCR beta CDR3 regions from RNA transcripts. In the first round, RT-PCR was carried out with HTBI primers, and a multiplex PCR formed the second round. In TCRdb, the multiplex PCR reads were re-called with MiXCR into one record per CDR3 protein. The table records hundreds of thousands of distinct CDR3 sequences, just over 40% of them present only once. Sequencing used peripheral blood. Receptors were obtained from an adult man with Graves' ophthalmopathy.

The CDR3 nucleotides read TGCGCCAGCAGCCAAGATAGCCAGGGGTATCAGCCCCAGCATTTT. The encoded protein is CASSQDSQGYQPQHF. The chain is built from TRBV4-1 and TRBJ1-5; possible D gene TRBD1, 6 bases. V shed 0 bases and J shed 5 bases, with 11 bases lying between them. The CDR3 sequence is 15 residues long. The germline gives CDR1 MGHRA, CDR2 YSYEKL.

CDR3 region: CSASGLNGGNQPQHF. The CDR3 nucleotides are TGCAGTGCTAGTGGTCTGAACGGGGGCAATCAGCCCCAGCATTTT. The J gene is TRBJ1-5, the V gene TRBV20-1, with D unresolved. Trimming left V 3 bases short and J 2 bases short, with 14 bases between. Germline CDR1 DFQATT, CDR2 SNEGSKA (reference sequence). The CDR3 sequence is 15 residues long.

The chain recombines TRBV10-3 with TRBJ1-4, with 9 bases aligning to TRBD1. This CDR3 has 18 amino acids. Looked up from germline, CDR1 is ENHRY and CDR2 is SYGVKD. V was clipped by 1 base and J by 6 bases; unmatched bases: 12. CDR3 in DNA: TGTGCCATCAGTGAGTTCGGGGGGACAGGGACGGTTCATGAAAAACTGTTTTTT. Translated, it gives CAISEFGGTGTVHEKLFF.

The V gene is TRBV9, the J gene TRBJ1-5, with D possibly matching TRBD1 (6 bases). The V and J ends lost 4 bases and 2 bases respectively, with 7 bases between them. CDR3 size: 13 residues. Per germline, CDR1 SGDLS and CDR2 YYNGEE. The CDR3 is CASSQGRNQPQHF. The CDR3, as DNA: TGTGCCAGCAGCCAGGGGCGCAATCAGCCCCAGCATTTT.

This clonotype was seen a single time. It may be a read error: a sequence one base away is much more abundant. The rearrangement joins TRBV11-2 to TRBJ2-7, with 7 bases lining up with TRBD2. This CDR3 is 14 amino acids long. Germline loops: CDR1 SGHAT, CDR2 FQNNGV. The CDR3 region has the DNA TGTGTCAGCAGCTTGGACGCGGGAGTCTACGAGCAGTACTTC. Translation: CVSSLDAGVYEQYF.

This clonotype was recorded many times. This chain uses TRBV4-1 with TRBJ2-7; tentatively, D is TRBD1 (5 bases). CDR3 size: 12 residues. Germline V gene data show CDR1 as MGHRA and CDR2 as YSYEKL. The V and J ends lost 3 bases and 10 bases respectively, with 13 bases between them. The CDR3 sequence: CASSHQGTVQYF. The CDR3 DNA sequence: TGCGCCAGCAGCCACCAGGGCACCGTCCAGTACTTC.

This chain uses TRBV5-1 with TRBJ1-1; 7 positions agree with TRBD1. Germline CDR1 is SGHRS and CDR2 is YFSETQ. J gave up 0 bases and V 2 bases, and 7 bases lay outside the gene matches. CDR3 length equals 16 residues. The CDR3 region has the DNA TGCGCCAGCAGCTTCCAGGGGGGAAAGATGAACACTGAAGCTTTCTTT. Translation gives CASSFQGGKMNTEAFF.

This clonotype came up a few times. The V gene is TRBV7-6, the J gene TRBJ2-1; D not resolved. V lost 1 base and J lost 7, with 5 bases in between. Germline loops: CDR1 SGHVS, CDR2 FNYEAQ. The CDR3 spans 12 residues. CDR3: CASSLVTNEQFF. As DNA, the CDR3 is TGTGCCAGCAGCTTAGTGACGAATGAGCAGTTCTTC.

Many counts were recorded for this clonotype. V usage is TRBV5-6 and J usage is TRBJ1-2, with a weak D call TRBD1 (6 bases). CDR1 and CDR2 (germline): SGHDT, YYEEEE. The V and J ends lost 2 bases and 2 bases respectively, with 7 bases between them. The CDR3 extends over 13 amino acids. The CDR3 bases are TGTGCCAGCAGCTTTGGACAGAACTATGGCTACACCTTC. Protein sequence: CASSFGQNYGYTF.

This clonotype was seen many times. This sequence joins TRBV7-9 and TRBJ2-7; the D gene is possibly TRBD2 (5 bases). The length of the CDR3 is 13 residues. V gave up 1 base and J gave up 2 bases, with 6 bases separating them. CDR1 is SEHNR, CDR2 FQNEAQ, per germline (reference sequence). The CDR3 DNA reads as TGTGCCAGCAGCTTAGACGGGACCTACGAGCAGTACTTC. It encodes CASSLDGTYEQYF. Looking up the rest from reference TRBV7-9 and TRBJ2-7 gives the full variable domain: DTGVSQNPRHKITKRGQNVTFRCDPISEHNRLYWYRQTLGQGPEFLTYFQNEAQLEKSRLLSDRFSAERPKGSFSTLEIQRTEQGDSAMYLCASSLDGTYEQYFGPGTRLTVT.

In this sample, this clonotype turned up many times. The chain uses TRBV7-8 and TRBJ1-2; tentative D call: TRBD1 (5 bases). Germline-derived CDR1 and CDR2 are SGHVS and FQNEAQ. The V end lost 1 base, the J end lost 6 bases, and 18 bases lay between the germline ends. The CDR3 has 16 amino acids. The CDR3 protein is CASSLVAGIGVNGYTF. As DNA, the CDR3 is TGTGCCAGCAGCTTAGTCGCAGGGATAGGAGTGAATGGCTACACCTTC.

The chain combines TRBV7-3 with TRBJ1-6; 9 positions match TRBD1. V lost 9 bases and J lost 8; bases outside the gene matches: 2. This CDR3 is built from 12 residues. Per the germline V gene, CDR1 is SGHTA and CDR2 is FQGTGA. CDR3 DNA: TGTGCCAGTGGGACAGGGTATTCACCCCTCCACTTT. This codes for CASGTGYSPLHF.

In its sample, this clonotype was seen many times. The chain is built from TRBV20-1 and TRBJ1-2; maybe TRBD1 (5 bases). The CDR3 has 16 residues. CDR1 is DFQATT and CDR2 is SNEGSKA in the germline V gene (reference sequence). Trimming cost V 0 bases and J 0 bases, with 14 bases left between them. Written as DNA, the CDR3 is TGCAGTGCTAGAGATCTAGGGGTGCGAGCTAACTATGGCTACACCTTC. Amino acid sequence: CSARDLGVRANYGYTF.

This clonotype was seen ten or more times. V and J are TRBV7-2 and TRBJ1-5, with D maybe TRBD1 (5 bases). Trimming stripped 1 base from V and 1 base from J, with 5 bases between. The CDR3 totals 14 residues. Germline CDR1 and CDR2: SGHTA and FQGNSA. The CDR3 DNA reads TGTGCCAGCAGCTTAGGACAGAGCAATCAGCCCCAGCATTTT. It yields the protein CASSLGQSNQPQHF.

This clonotype came up many times. This chain connects TRBV11-2 to TRBJ1-2; D gene unclear. Trimming left V 5 bases short and J 6 bases short, with 10 bases between. Germline lookup yields CDR1 SGHAT and CDR2 FQNNGV. The CDR3 spans 12 residues. CDR3 in amino acids: CASSHTGHGYTF. The CDR3 nucleotides read TGTGCCAGCAGCCACACTGGGCATGGCTACACCTTC.

This clonotype occurred many times. V is TRBV5-1 and J is TRBJ2-2; D unclear. Germline V gene lookup returns CDR1 SGHRS and CDR2 YFSETQ. CDR3 length: 13 amino acids. Trimming removed 4 bases at V and 4 bases at J, with 8 bases between. The CDR3 nucleotides read TGCGCCAGCAGCCCCTTGGTCACCGGGGAGCTGTTTTTT. It specifies CASSPLVTGELFF.

This rearrangement joins TRBV10-3 to TRBJ1-1; 10 positions match TRBD1. The CDR3 has 16 residues. V shed 3 bases and J 6 bases; nucleotides not matched to a gene: 10. Germline V gives CDR1 ENHRY, CDR2 SYGVKD. For the CDR3, the DNA is TGTGCCATCAGTGAAAAGGACAGGGGGGTTCGGGCTGAAGCTTTCTTT. Protein: CAISEKDRGVRAEAFF.

This clonotype occurred many times. The chain is built from TRBV10-3 and TRBJ2-7; D is perhaps TRBD2 (6 bases). Germline CDR1 reads ENHRY; CDR2 reads SYGVKD. This CDR3 region has 15 residues. V lost 5 bases and J lost 2, with 16 bases in between. Here the CDR3 reads CAISTSLGGTYEQYF. The CDR3, as DNA: TGTGCCATCAGTACTAGCTTGGGAGGCACCTACGAGCAGTACTTC.

This clonotype was recorded at least ten times. V usage is TRBV2 and J usage is TRBJ1-2; no clear D. CDR3 size: 13 residues. Trimming removed 3 bases at V and 7 bases at J, with 12 bases between. Germline CDR1 reads SNHLY; CDR2 reads FYNNEI. CDR3 protein: CASSDAAFSGYTF. The CDR3 coding sequence is TGTGCCAGCAGTGATGCGGCCTTCAGTGGCTACACCTTC.

The CDR3 loop is CASGADSGTLGEQYF. In DNA form, the CDR3 reads TGTGCTAGTGGCGCTGATAGCGGGACTCTAGGCGAGCAGTACTTC. The chain recombines TRBV12-3 or TRBV12-4 with TRBJ2-7, with 8 bases fitting TRBD2. The CDR3 runs 15 residues.

The chain employs TRBV10-3 and TRBJ1-4; TRBD1 aligns across 7 bases. From germline, CDR1 is ENHRY and CDR2 SYGVKD. This CDR3 has 13 residues. With V trimmed by 5 bases and J by 8 bases, 5 bases remained unmatched. The CDR3 DNA reads as TGTGCCATCAGTCCGACAGGGAGCGAAAAACTGTTTTTT. Encoded protein: CAISPTGSEKLFF.

This clonotype was observed at least ten times. V and J are TRBV7-2 and TRBJ1-4, with 10 bases matching TRBD1. Germline-derived CDR1 and CDR2 are SGHTA and FQGNSA. V lost 5 bases and J lost 5; bases outside the gene matches: 5. The CDR3 spans 15 residues. Here the CDR3 reads CASSQGTGANEKLFF. The CDR3 DNA is TGTGCCAGCAGCCAAGGGACAGGGGCCAATGAAAAACTGTTTTTT.

This clonotype has a count of ten or more. The rearrangement links TRBV7-3 to TRBJ2-7; the D gene is possibly TRBD2 (5 bases). The CDR3 extends over 15 amino acids. The V end was cut by 1 base, the J end by 4 bases, with 14 bases between. Looked up from germline, CDR1 is SGHTA and CDR2 is FQGTGA. The CDR3 sequence: CASSLSGRGGYEQYF. CDR3 coding DNA: TGTGCCAGCAGCTTAAGCGGGCGCGGCGGGTACGAGCAGTACTTC.

This clonotype has ten or more counts. The chain employs TRBV20-1 and TRBJ1-4; D remains unclear. The CDR3 loop spans 13 amino acids. V was cut by 2 bases and J by 8 bases, with 12 bases left in between. The germline CDR1 and CDR2 sequences are DFQATT and SNEGSKA (reference sequence). CDR3 amino acids: CSARRQEEEKLFF. The CDR3 DNA follows: TGCAGTGCTAGACGGCAGGAGGAGGAAAAACTGTTTTTT.

Concerning this clonotype itself: The germline gene is not matched at one end of the junction; a read error may be the cause. The rearrangement uses TRBV15 and TRBJ1-5; D remains unclear. This CDR3 is built from 15 residues. Germline V gene lookup returns CDR1 LNHNV and CDR2 YYDKDF (reference sequence). The CDR3 loop reads CATSITVYSNQPQHF. The CDR3 nucleotides are TGTGCCACCAGCATTACTGTGTATAGCAATCAGCCCCAACATTTT.

A note on this clonotype: A much larger clone is a single base away; this may be a read error. The conserved phenylalanine or tryptophan normally closing the CDR3 is absent here, so this likely arose from a read error. The rearrangement links TRBV5-1 to TRBJ1-1; no definite D call. Germline CDR1 and CDR2: SGHRS and YFSETQ. V was pared by 1 base and J by 10 bases, with 14 bases between. The CDR3 is made up of 13 amino acids. The CDR3 loop is CASSLSSGEGAFS. The CDR3 nucleotides are TGCGCCAGCAGCTTGAGTTCCGGGGAGGGAGCTTTCTCT.

The rearrangement joins TRBV2 to TRBJ2-6; 7 bases fit TRBD1. V shed 3 bases, J shed 15 bases, and the junction held 11 bases outside the gene matches. Germline-derived CDR1 and CDR2 are SNHLY and FYNNEI. The CDR3 totals 14 residues. The CDR3 loop reads CASSDGRGTEDLTF. DNA of the CDR3: TGTGCCAGCAGTGACGGCAGGGGGACAGAGGACCTGACTTTC.

This clonotype was detected many times. The rearrangement links TRBV7-3 to TRBJ1-5; the D is unclear. Germline loops: CDR1 SGHTA, CDR2 FQGTGA. The ends were cut back, 4 bases at V and 0 bases at J, with 10 bases in the middle. The CDR3 is 15 amino acids. CDR3 sequence (DNA): TGTGCCAGCAGCTCCCCGGACCGTAGCAATCAGCCCCAGCATTTT. The encoded protein is CASSSPDRSNQPQHF.

V usage is TRBV7-9 and J usage is TRBJ2-7, with D unresolved. CDR3 size: 21 residues. Germline loops: CDR1 SEHNR, CDR2 FQNEAQ (reference sequence). The V and J ends lost 1 base and 1 base respectively, with 29 bases between them. CDR3: CASSLVPLRYTPSRNSYEQYF. The CDR3 DNA reads as TGTGCCAGCAGCTTAGTGCCTCTTCGTTATACGCCCTCACGAAATTCCTACGAGCAGTACTTC.

A single count supports this clonotype. The rearrangement joins TRBV7-2 to TRBJ2-3; weak D call: TRBD1 (6 bases). Trimming took 3 bases from V and 3 from J, leaving 13 bases between them. Germline V gene sequence: CDR1 SGHTA, CDR2 FQGNSA. The CDR3 contains 15 residues. Here the CDR3 DNA reads TGTGCCAGCAGCTTCAATAGGGGGACAACAGATACGCAGTATTTT. Translation: CASSFNRGTTDTQYF.